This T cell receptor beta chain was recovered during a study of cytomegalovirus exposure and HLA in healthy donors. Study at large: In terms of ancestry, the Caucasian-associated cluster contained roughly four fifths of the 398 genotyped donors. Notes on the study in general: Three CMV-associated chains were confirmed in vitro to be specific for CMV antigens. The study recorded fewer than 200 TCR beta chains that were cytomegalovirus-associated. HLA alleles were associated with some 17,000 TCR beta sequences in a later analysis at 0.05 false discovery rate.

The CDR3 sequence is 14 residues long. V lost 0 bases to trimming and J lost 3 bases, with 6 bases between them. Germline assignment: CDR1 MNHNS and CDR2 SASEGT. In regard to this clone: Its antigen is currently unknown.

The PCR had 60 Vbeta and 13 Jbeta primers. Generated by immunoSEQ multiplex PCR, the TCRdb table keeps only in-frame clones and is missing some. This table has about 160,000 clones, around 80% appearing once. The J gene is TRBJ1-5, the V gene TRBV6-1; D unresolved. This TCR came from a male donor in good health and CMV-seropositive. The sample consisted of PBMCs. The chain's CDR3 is CASSEAGPNQPQHF. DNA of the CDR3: TGTGCCAGCAGTGAAGCGGGCCCCAATCAGCCCCAGCATTTT.